Presented here are 28 T cell receptor beta chains from one specimen sequenced in a study of blood T cell repertoires in COVID-19. TCRdb's copy holds only in-frame clones and misses some; the assay was immunoSEQ multiplex PCR. The data show just over 250,000 clones, with approximately 89% seen just once and approximately 9.8% held by the top ten. Sequenced input: peripheral blood. These receptor sequences come from a man aged 40-55 years who had recovered from COVID-19.

In its sample, this clone was seen a few times. This chain uses TRBV7-9 with TRBJ2-5; 8 positions match TRBD1. From germline, CDR1 is SEHNR and CDR2 FQNEAQ (reference sequence). The CDR3 contains 12 residues. The trim removed 5 bases at V and 9 bases at J, leaving 5 bases unmatched. The CDR3 region is CASSPGQGPQYF. The CDR3 region has the DNA TGTGCCAGCAGCCCCGGACAGGGCCCCCAGTACTTC.

This sequence joins TRBV30 and TRBJ2-7, with 10 bases identical to TRBD2. Germline-derived CDR1 and CDR2 are GTSNPN and SVGIG (reference sequence). V dropped 5 bases and J dropped 5; count of bases not matched to a gene: 21. The CDR3 is 18 amino acids. The chain's CDR3 is CAWGLGRGRLAGVHEQYF. CDR3 sequence (DNA): TGTGCCTGGGGCCTCGGGAGGGGCAGGCTAGCGGGAGTCCACGAGCAGTACTTC.

This chain connects TRBV6-5 to TRBJ1-1; unclear D gene. Germline lookup yields CDR1 MNHEY and CDR2 SVGAGI. The CDR3 extends over 14 amino acids. Trimming removed 6 bases from V and 1 base from J, with 12 bases in between. The CDR3 region is CASSLTGGNTEAFF. For the CDR3, the DNA is TGTGCCAGCAGCTTAACGGGAGGGAACACTGAAGCTTTCTTT.

V usage is TRBV5-6 and J usage is TRBJ1-2; D perhaps matches TRBD1 (6 bases). V shed 4 bases and J shed 2 bases, with 18 bases lying between them. The CDR3 length is 16 residues. CDR1 is SGHDT, CDR2 YYEEEE, per germline. Here the CDR3 reads CASSPTPSGANYGYTF. The CDR3 coding sequence is TGTGCCAGCAGCCCGACTCCTTCAGGGGCAAACTATGGCTACACCTTC.

This chain connects TRBV10-3 to TRBJ1-4; D gene uncertain. Trimming pared 2 bases from V and 6 bases from J, leaving 13 bases between. CDR1 and CDR2 (germline): ENHRY, SYGVKD. This CDR3 is 15 amino acids long. The CDR3 nucleotides are TGTGCCATCAGTGAGACCGGAGGGATACATGAAAAACTGTTTTTT. This sequence encodes CAISETGGIHEKLFF.

The genes are TRBV5-1 and TRBJ2-1; no clear D gene. Germline V gives CDR1 SGHRS, CDR2 YFSETQ. The CDR3 totals 16 residues. Trimming took 0 bases from V and 2 from J, leaving 12 bases between them. In nucleotides, the CDR3 is TGCGCCAGCAGCTTGGTTTCCTCGACTCCCTACAATGAGCAGTTCTTC. Protein product: CASSLVSSTPYNEQFF.

This clone was recorded once. The chain employs TRBV4-1 and TRBJ1-1; TRBD1 might be the D (5 bases). Germline V gene sequence: CDR1 MGHRA, CDR2 YSYEKL. The V gene lost 0 bases and the J gene lost 10 bases, with 9 bases spanning the gap. This CDR3 has 12 amino acids. The CDR3 loop reads CASSQDLGGAFF. The CDR3, as DNA: TGCGCCAGCAGCCAAGATTTGGGGGGAGCTTTCTTT.

As DNA, the CDR3 is TGCGCCAGCAGCTCTTTGAGTAACTCTGGGGCCAACGTCCTGACTTTC. Its protein product is CASSSLSNSGANVLTF. The rearrangement links TRBV5-1 to TRBJ2-6; D is ambiguous. The CDR3 has 16 residues. V gave up 3 bases and J gave up 0 bases, with 10 bases separating them. The germline V gene has CDR1 SGHRS and CDR2 YFSETQ.

The CDR3 bases are TGTGCCAGTAGTACGACGGGACTAGCGATTGCAGATACGCAGTATTTT. Translated, it gives CASSTTGLAIADTQYF. The rearrangement uses TRBV19 and TRBJ2-3; 10 bases line up with TRBD2. The germline gives CDR1 LNHDA, CDR2 SQIVND (reference sequence). CDR3 length: 16 residues. The ends lost 4 bases at V and 4 bases at J; junction bases unmatched: 8.

A single count supports this clone. This chain links TRBV6-5 with TRBJ1-6; tentative D call: TRBD1 (5 bases). V gave up 0 bases and J gave up 7 bases, with 10 bases separating them. Germline loops: CDR1 MNHEY, CDR2 SVGAGI. This CDR3 region has 15 residues. The CDR3 DNA sequence: TGTGCCAGCAGTTACTCCGGGGGTAAGAATTCACCCCTCCACTTT. It translates to CASSYSGGKNSPLHF.

The gene calls are TRBV7-6 and TRBJ1-1, with 9 bases aligning to TRBD1. There are 15 residues in the CDR3. V shed 5 bases, J shed 4 bases, and the junction held 8 bases outside the gene matches. Germline V CDR1 and CDR2: SGHVS, FNYEAQ. CDR3 in DNA: TGTGCCAGCAGCAAGTACCGGGACAGGGTCACTGAAGCTTTCTTT. It codes for CASSKYRDRVTEAFF. Full variable domain (rest looked up from reference TRBV7-6 and TRBJ1-1): GAGVSQSPRYKVTKRGQDVALRCDPISGHVSLYWYRQALGQGPEFLTYFNYEAQQDKSGLPNDRFSAERPEGSISTLTIQRTEQRDSAMYRCASSKYRDRVTEAFFGQGTRLTVV.

The chain is built from TRBV7-2 and TRBJ2-7; TRBD2 agrees at 8 bases. The germline V gene encodes CDR1 SGHTA and CDR2 FQGNSA. This CDR3 spans 17 amino acids. V was clipped by 6 bases and J by 7 bases; unmatched bases: 20. CDR3 bases: TGTGCCAGCAGTTATGGGGTACTAGCGGTACGTTTAGGGGAGCAGTACTTC. Amino acids: CASSYGVLAVRLGEQYF.

This chain links TRBV25-1 with TRBJ2-7, with 7 positions matching TRBD1. The CDR3 is 15 residues long. Germline V lookup: CDR1 MGHDK, CDR2 SYGVNS. The V gene end was trimmed by 8 bases and the J gene end by 3 bases; junction bases not matched to a gene: 13. Here the CDR3 reads CASAYSGTVIYEQYF. CDR3 coding DNA: TGTGCCAGCGCCTACTCCGGGACAGTTATCTACGAGCAGTACTTC.

The rearrangement joins TRBV28 to TRBJ2-2; 7 bases fit TRBD1. J was trimmed by 7 bases and V by 5 bases; bases with no gene match: 7. The CDR3 has 14 residues. Germline CDR1 and CDR2: MDHEN and SYDVKM. The CDR3 region has the DNA TGTGCCAGCAGTCCTACAGGGGTCGGCGGGGAGCTGTTTTTT. It translates to CASSPTGVGGELFF.

V gene TRBV30 combines with J gene TRBJ2-1; D is unclear. Trimming stripped 4 bases from V and 8 bases from J, with 9 bases between. Germline V CDR1 and CDR2: GTSNPN, SVGIG (reference sequence). The CDR3 runs to 11 residues. The CDR3 nucleotides are TGTGCCTGGACCCCGCGAGATGAGCAGTTCTTC. Its translation: CAWTPRDEQFF.

CDR3 DNA: TGTGCCAGCAGTGAAGGGAGCTCTGGAAACACCATATATTTT. It specifies CASSEGSSGNTIYF. This chain uses TRBV2 with TRBJ1-3; no clear D. Germline values: CDR1 SNHLY, CDR2 FYNNEI. Trimming stripped 1 base from V and 0 bases from J, with 4 bases between. The CDR3 totals 14 residues.

The rearrangement links TRBV30 to TRBJ2-3; TRBD2 matches at 12 bases. This CDR3 spans 17 amino acids. Germline CDR1 reads GTSNPN; CDR2 reads SVGIG (reference sequence). Trimming at V came to 0 bases and at J to 1 base, leaving 5 bases not matched to a gene. The DNA of the CDR3 is TGTGCCTGGAGTGTACTAGCGGGAGGAAGGGGCACAGATACGCAGTATTTT. It is translated as CAWSVLAGGRGTDTQYF.

V usage is TRBV25-1 and J usage is TRBJ2-4; D possibly corresponds to TRBD1 (5 bases). The V end was cut by 4 bases, the J end by 0 bases, with 19 bases between. CDR3 length equals 18 residues. The germline V gene has CDR1 MGHDK and CDR2 SYGVNS. Written as DNA, the CDR3 is TGTGCCAGCAGTGGCCCCGCGCGGACAAGACTAGCCAAAAACATTCAGTACTTC. It is translated as CASSGPARTRLAKNIQYF.

The rearrangement links TRBV7-9 to TRBJ2-7, with 11 bases identical to TRBD2. The ends lost 11 bases at V and 0 bases at J; junction bases unmatched: 9. The CDR3 spans 15 residues. CDR1 SEHNR and CDR2 FQNEAQ come from the germline V gene (reference sequence). The CDR3 loop reads CALEGLAESSYEQYF. In DNA form, the CDR3 reads TGTGCCCTAGAGGGACTAGCGGAATCCTCCTACGAGCAGTACTTC.

CDR3 residues: CASSRQQGAQETQYF. The CDR3 region has the DNA TGTGCCAGCAGCCGACAACAGGGGGCTCAAGAGACCCAGTACTTC. The chain combines TRBV5-4 with TRBJ2-5; TRBD1 aligns across 9 bases. The CDR3 runs 15 residues. With 4 bases clipped from V and 2 bases from J, the junction kept 6 bases outside the gene matches. CDR1 is SGHNT and CDR2 is YYREEE in the germline V gene (reference sequence).

Of note for this clone: Other DNA sequences in the sample encode the same CDR3. The V gene is TRBV29-1, the J gene TRBJ2-1; the D gene is possibly TRBD2 (5 bases). V dropped 6 bases and J dropped 3 bases, with 6 bases sitting between them. This CDR3 has 11 residues. The V gene's germline CDR1 is SQVTM and CDR2 ANQGSEA. CDR3 residues: CSVGLYNEQFF. The CDR3 DNA sequence: TGCAGCGTAGGACTCTACAATGAGCAGTTCTTC.

This clone was counted once. The rearrangement uses TRBV7-8 and TRBJ1-1, with 8 bases fitting TRBD1. The germline CDR1 and CDR2 sequences are SGHVS and FQNEAQ. Trimming cost V 2 bases and J 0 bases; bases outside gene matches: 2. The CDR3 extends over 15 amino acids. The CDR3 here is CASSLRQGLNTEAFF. Here the CDR3 DNA reads TGTGCCAGCAGCTTAAGACAGGGGTTGAACACTGAAGCTTTCTTT.

The rearrangement joins TRBV6-5 to TRBJ1-3, with unresolved D. The CDR3 totals 13 residues. The V gene lost 6 bases and the J gene lost 0 bases, with 6 bases spanning the gap. The germline gives CDR1 MNHEY, CDR2 SVGAGI. CDR3 loop: CASRGISGNTIYF. CDR3 DNA sequence: TGTGCCAGCAGGGGCATCTCTGGAAACACCATATATTTT.

This clone was recorded once. The chain joins TRBV7-8 to TRBJ2-3, with 9 positions matching TRBD2. Germline assignment: CDR1 SGHVS and CDR2 FQNEAQ. This CDR3 comprises 15 residues. V gave up 4 bases and J gave up 4 bases; unmatched junction bases: 6. CDR3 loop: CASSWMAGGPDTQYF. The CDR3, as DNA: TGTGCCAGCAGCTGGATGGCGGGGGGGCCAGATACGCAGTATTTT.

The chain joins TRBV5-5 to TRBJ2-2; the D is unclear. The germline V gene has CDR1 SGHKS and CDR2 YYEKEE (reference sequence). The V end was cut by 4 bases, the J end by 7 bases, with 8 bases between. There are 12 residues in the CDR3. In nucleotides, the CDR3 is TGTGCCAGCAGCCCCTATGGCGGGGAGCTGTTTTTT. Translated, it gives CASSPYGGELFF.

The rearrangement links TRBV27 to TRBJ2-3; possible D gene TRBD2, 6 bases. The CDR3 has 14 residues. Germline assignment: CDR1 MNHEY and CDR2 SMNVEV (reference sequence). V lost 4 bases and J 4 bases, leaving 12 bases between the germline ends. CDR3 coding DNA: TGTGCCAGCAGTTCCCAGAGGGAGGCAGATACGCAGTATTTT. Its translation is CASSSQREADTQYF.

The chain joins TRBV27 to TRBJ1-2, with a possible D match to TRBD1 (5 bases). Germline V CDR1 and CDR2: MNHEY, SMNVEV (reference sequence). V was clipped by 6 bases and J by 0 bases, with 5 bases between them. The CDR3 runs 12 residues. The CDR3 DNA reads as TGTGCCAGCAGGACAGCTAACTATGGCTACACCTTC. Its protein product is CASRTANYGYTF.

The V and J genes are TRBV29-1 and TRBJ2-1; a possible D gene is TRBD2 (5 bases). Trimming removed 6 bases at V and 0 bases at J, with 6 bases between. From germline, CDR1 is SQVTM and CDR2 ANQGSEA. This CDR3 has 12 residues. The CDR3 bases are TGCAGCGTAGGGAGCTCCTACAATGAGCAGTTCTTC. This sequence encodes CSVGSSYNEQFF.